The present T cell receptor (beta chain) was sequenced within a study of blood T cell repertoires in COVID-19. Study details: Collection of acute and convalescent COVID-19 samples took place in the United States, Italy and Spain.

The germline V gene encodes CDR1 MNHEY and CDR2 SVGAGI. V was cut by 6 bases and J by 6 bases, with 18 bases left in between. CDR3 length: 14 residues. Participant ages covered roughly 18 to 89 years across 20 to 30 US areas. Participants reported their clinical history, and cohort assignment relied on those reports. Measured with immunoSEQ multiplex PCR; TCRdb has only the in-frame clones, and not every one. The data contain 310,000 or so clones, 90% of them singletons. The chain is built from TRBV6-5 and TRBJ2-7, with D perhaps matching TRBD1 (5 bases). Sequenced input: PBMCs or T cells enriched from blood (not recorded which). This TCR derives from a woman between 18 and 29 years old with acute COVID-19. The CDR3 DNA reads as TGTGCCAGCAGCCCGACAGATAGTGTCTCCGAGCAGTACTTC. This codes for CASSPTDSVSEQYF.